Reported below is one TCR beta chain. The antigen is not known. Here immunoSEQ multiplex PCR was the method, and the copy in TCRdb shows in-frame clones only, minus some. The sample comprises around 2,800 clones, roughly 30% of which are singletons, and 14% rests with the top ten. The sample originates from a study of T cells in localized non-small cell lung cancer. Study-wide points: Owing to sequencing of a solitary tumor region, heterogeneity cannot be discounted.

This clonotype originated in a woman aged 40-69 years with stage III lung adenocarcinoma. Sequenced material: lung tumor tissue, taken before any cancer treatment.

Here the CDR3 DNA reads TGCGCCAGCAGCCAAGATTTGCCGAGGACAGTTCAAGAGACCCAGTACTTC. This sequence encodes CASSQDLPRTVQETQYF. The V call is TRBV4-1, the J call TRBJ2-5; a weak D match, TRBD1 (6 bases). The V gene lost 0 bases and the J gene lost 2 bases, with 16 bases spanning the gap. CDR3 size: 17 residues. CDR1 is MGHRA and CDR2 is YSYEKL in the germline V gene.